This note documents a single TCR beta chain sequence. This clone occurred once. What antigen it recognizes has not been identified. The input lacks base qualities; no much larger clone sits a single base away. Each collaborating institution followed its own protocols to collect whole blood in K2EDTA tubes. For TCRbeta analysis, collaborators shipped samples in one of three forms: frozen whole blood, isolated PBMCs, or DNA extracted from either of those sample types. The germline V gene (reference sequence) sets CDR1 to LNHNV and CDR2 to YYDKDF. V lost 0 bases and J lost 2 bases; the stretch between them is 14 bases long. The CDR3 holds 16 amino acids from the cysteine to the phenylalanine. The kept DNA is CDR3 alone, 48 bases in frame from the first base. The data derive from a study of blood T cell repertoires in COVID-19 (dated by TCRdb to about 2020). Looking at the study overall: Samples covering the acute and convalescent phases of COVID-19 were provided by collaborators in the United States, Italy and Spain. The prospective study material was composed of cDNA or gDNA derived from T cells, B-cell-depleted T cells, or PBMCs. Deeply sampled blood TCRbeta repertoires from subjects exposed to, actively infected with, or recovered from COVID-19 were included in the dataset. The repertoires were made available in a free public database intended to serve as a resource for research on the immune response to SARS-CoV-2. Samples were obtained from the ongoing ImmuneRACE study (first 160 participants) and from over a thousand subjects provided by 6 global collaborators. Nearly every sample came with metadata listing a de-identified subject ID, COVID-19 status, age in years and sex. Where available, HLA class I and class II types were obtained from metadata supplied by the sample provider rather than from assay-based typing.

TCRbeta CDR3 regions were amplified from genomic DNA by means of the immunoSEQ Assay, a bias-controlled multiplex PCR. Under the source paper's analysis protocol: Nucleated cell counts per sample were estimated from amplification of reference gene primers within the assay. To quantify the absolute abundance of each unique TCRbeta CDR3 rearrangement, sequence reads were collapsed and filtered. Productive Simpson clonality was computed per sample as the square root of Simpson's diversity index over productive rearrangements. Entries here come from immuneACCESS through TCRdb and include only in-frame sequences with V and J called. Some clones fail to appear in such tables; in the studies checked, an unresolved V gene covers under half of the shortfall, and the cause of the remainder is unknown. The DNA was the basis for D and trimming; V, J and clone size are from that table. The sample table shows around 26,000 clones, and 87% are seen once. The leading ten clones occupy 15% to 20% of the sample.

What the study reported, not specific to this receptor: How much clinical and demographic metadata was included differed by source and by participant, and the metadata was provided uncurated.

The sample comprised peripheral blood. The chain uses TRBV15 and TRBJ2-7; TRBD1 is possibly the D segment (5 matching bases). The receptor was derived from a human donor in a cohort sampled during active COVID-19. The CDR3 here reads CATSRDLGARPYEQYF. The DNA sequence is as follows: TGTGCCACCAGCAGAGATTTAGGGGCCAGACCCTACGAGCAGTACTTC.